This T cell receptor beta chain is drawn from a study of OX40 agonist ivuxolimab in advanced cancers. Study context: The study enrolled dose-escalation patients with hepatocellular carcinoma, melanoma, renal cell or head and neck cancer. Prior anti-PD-1, anti-PD-L1 or anti-CTLA-4 therapy was allowed; more than 30% had some.

Profiling relied on immunoSEQ multiplex PCR, and the TCRdb table lists in-frame clones only, not all of them. Of tens of thousands of clones in the sample, approximately 90% are singletons; the top ten hold 1.9%. This CDR3 is 15 amino acids long. The V gene end was trimmed by 2 bases and the J gene end by 6 bases; junction bases not matched to a gene: 8. CDR1 is SGHTA, CDR2 FQGNSA, per germline. Researchers took blood at baseline, on cycle 4 day 1, and on cycle 7 day 1. The sequence was collected from an adult with an advanced solid tumor such as melanoma, head and neck, liver or kidney cancer. This chain joins TRBV7-2 and TRBJ2-7; 9 bases align to TRBD1. The specimen was CD4+ or CD8+ T cells sorted from blood, collected in a trial of the OX40 agonist ivuxolimab. The CDR3 DNA is TGTGCCAGCAGCTTAACCCGACAGGGGGGCGGCGAGCAGTACTTC. Protein product: CASSLTRQGGGEQYF.